This T cell receptor beta chain was sequenced in a study of cytomegalovirus exposure and HLA in healthy donors. Points from the study as a whole: In all likelihood, a cluster of highly shared sequence variants was a sequencing artifact.

For this clone: Antigen unknown.

The V gene's germline CDR1 is SGHDN and CDR2 FVKESK. The CDR3 consists of 14 residues. Trimming cost V 4 bases and J 3 bases, with 13 bases left between them. Primers included in the PCR were 60 Vbeta and 13 Jbeta primers. Sequencing used immunoSEQ multiplex PCR; TCRdb keeps in-frame clones, though not all of them. The sample lists some 130,000 clones; roughly 80% were seen once. The J gene is TRBJ2-7, the V gene TRBV14; tentative D call: TRBD2 (5 bases). Sample: PBMCs. This clonotype originated in a man under 40 in good health and CMV-seronegative. The chain's CDR3 is CASSRGRTYYEQYF. The CDR3 coding sequence is TGTGCCAGCAGCCGAGGGCGGACTTACTACGAGCAGTACTTC.